A single sample gave rise to the 21 T cell receptor beta chains below, sequenced in a study of blood T cell repertoires in COVID-19. The protocol was immunoSEQ multiplex PCR, while the TCRdb copy is restricted to in-frame clones and leaves out a portion. The data hold roughly 100,000 clones, with 90% to 95% observed a single time. What was sequenced was peripheral blood. Receptors originate from a human donor with active COVID-19. The donor label of this sample is uncertain.

V gene TRBV7-3 combines with J gene TRBJ1-3, with a weak D call TRBD1 (5 bases). CDR3 length: 18 residues. The germline V gene has CDR1 SGHTA and CDR2 FQGTGA. V lost 6 bases to trimming and J lost 2 bases, with 23 bases between them. The DNA for the CDR3 is TGTGCCAGCAGTTTTAAATGGACCCGGGGGGTTGCTGGAAACACCATATATTTT. It encodes CASSFKWTRGVAGNTIYF.

The chain employs TRBV19 and TRBJ1-2; no reliable D call. Germline V CDR1 and CDR2: LNHDA, SQIVND (reference sequence). The CDR3 contains 13 residues. V lost 2 bases, J lost 4 bases, and 8 bases lay in between. CDR3 sequence: CASSIPSFYGYTF. DNA for the CDR3: TGTGCCAGTAGTATACCCTCTTTCTATGGCTACACCTTC.

The gene calls are TRBV27 and TRBJ1-2; 9 bases are a match to TRBD1. Germline V gives CDR1 MNHEY, CDR2 SMNVEV (reference sequence). This CDR3 spans 13 amino acids. V dropped 5 bases and J dropped 14; count of bases not matched to a gene: 12. The CDR3 region has the DNA TGTGCCAGCAGTGTCACGTGGGACAGGGAGTCTACCTTC. Amino acid sequence: CASSVTWDRESTF.

This clone has more than one count but fewer than ten. The chain recombines TRBV6-5 with TRBJ2-5; 12 bases are shared with TRBD2. The CDR3 contains 15 residues. CDR1 is MNHEY, CDR2 SVGAGI, per germline. V trimming: 6 bases; J trimming: 0 bases; junction bases outside the gene matches: 2. The CDR3: CASSRLAGDQETQYF. CDR3 coding DNA: TGTGCCAGCAGCCGACTAGCGGGGGACCAAGAGACCCAGTACTTC.

The chain joins TRBV27 to TRBJ2-2; possible D gene TRBD2, 6 bases. V shed 6 bases and J shed 1 base, with 15 bases lying between them. The CDR3 sequence is 16 residues long. CDR1 is MNHEY, CDR2 SMNVEV, per germline (reference sequence). The CDR3 loop reads CASSIERRVNTGELFF. The CDR3 DNA follows: TGTGCCAGCAGCATAGAAAGGAGGGTGAACACCGGGGAGCTGTTTTTT.

The V and J genes are TRBV2 and TRBJ2-3; 14 bases fit TRBD2. The CDR3 contains 16 residues. CDR1 is SNHLY, CDR2 FYNNEI, per germline. The V segment lost 3 bases and the J segment 4 bases; nucleotides outside the gene matches: 3. CDR3 sequence reads: CASSDWTSGGSDTQYF. The CDR3 nucleotides read TGTGCCAGCAGTGATTGGACTAGCGGGGGGTCAGATACGCAGTATTTT.

This chain connects TRBV5-5 to TRBJ2-7; D call uncertain. The CDR3 is 14 amino acids. Germline V lookup: CDR1 SGHKS, CDR2 YYEKEE (reference sequence). V shed 0 bases and J shed 0 bases, with 7 bases lying between them. CDR3 in DNA: TGTGCCAGCAGCTTGGGCCACAGCTCCTACGAGCAGTACTTC. Its protein is CASSLGHSSYEQYF.

The gene calls are TRBV11-2 and TRBJ2-7; D may be TRBD2 (5 bases). CDR3 size: 12 residues. V was pared by 11 bases and J by 7 bases, with 18 bases between. Germline values: CDR1 SGHAT, CDR2 FQNNGV. CDR3 DNA: TGTGCCTCCTCGCTCCGAGGGCGGGAGCAGTACTTC. Amino acid sequence: CASSLRGREQYF.

The chain is built from TRBV4-2 and TRBJ2-2; 12 bases agree with TRBD2. V lost 1 base and J lost 4; bases outside the gene matches: 7. Germline CDR1 and CDR2: LGHNA and YNFKEQ. This CDR3 spans 18 amino acids. CDR3 in amino acids: CASSQVRLAGGRTGELFF. The CDR3 DNA reads as TGTGCCAGCAGCCAAGTTCGGCTAGCGGGGGGGCGCACCGGGGAGCTGTTTTTT.

The rearrangement joins TRBV15 to TRBJ1-2; 9 bases match TRBD1. Germline V gene sequence: CDR1 LNHNV, CDR2 YYDKDF (reference sequence). Germline trimming cut 1 base from V and 4 bases from J; bases unmatched to any gene: 1. The CDR3 is 14 amino acids. CDR3 sequence reads: CATSRGDRAYGYTF. CDR3 bases: TGTGCCACCAGCAGAGGGGACAGGGCCTATGGCTACACCTTC.

The rearrangement joins TRBV7-3 to TRBJ2-3, with 7 bases fitting TRBD2. V trimming: 0 bases; J trimming: 3 bases; junction bases outside the gene matches: 0. Germline values: CDR1 SGHTA, CDR2 FQGTGA. CDR3 length equals 14 residues. CDR3 loop: CASSLTGGTDTQYF. The DNA of the CDR3 is TGTGCCAGCAGCTTAACGGGAGGGACAGATACGCAGTATTTT. Complete variable domain (other parts from reference TRBV7-3 and TRBJ2-3): GAGVSQTPSNKVTEKGKYVELRCDPISGHTALYWYRQSLGQGPEFLIYFQGTGAADDSGLPNDRFFAVRPEGSVSTLKIQRTERGDSAVYLCASSLTGGTDTQYFGPGTRLTVL.

The V and J genes are TRBV5-1 and TRBJ1-1, with TRBD1 matching over 12 bases. The CDR3 runs to 16 residues. Germline CDR1 reads SGHRS; CDR2 reads YFSETQ. V was pared by 4 bases and J by 1 base, with 5 bases of the junction left unmatched. This chain's CDR3 is CASSQGQGAWNTEAFF. CDR3 in DNA: TGCGCCAGCAGCCAGGGACAGGGGGCCTGGAACACTGAAGCTTTCTTT.

CDR3 residues: CASSSGDSSYNEQFF. The CDR3 DNA follows: TGTGCCAGCAGCTCGGGGGACAGCTCCTACAATGAGCAGTTCTTC. This chain connects TRBV5-4 to TRBJ2-1, with D perhaps matching TRBD1 (7 bases). This CDR3 contains 15 residues. The V and J ends lost 3 bases and 0 bases respectively, with 10 bases between them. The germline gives CDR1 SGHNT, CDR2 YYREEE (reference sequence). Complete variable domain (other parts from reference TRBV5-4 and TRBJ2-1): ETGVTQSPTHLIKTRGQQVTLRCSSQSGHNTVSWYQQALGQGPQFIFQYYREEENGRGNFPPRFSGLQFPNYSSELNVNALELDDSALYLCASSSGDSSYNEQFFGPGTRLTVL.

This clone was observed once. This sequence joins TRBV5-4 and TRBJ2-3; TRBD2 agrees at 7 bases. Per germline, CDR1 SGHNT and CDR2 YYREEE (reference sequence). The CDR3 is 15 amino acids. Losses at the gene ends were 0 bases for V and 5 bases for J; bases not matched to a gene: 6. The CDR3, as DNA: TGTGCCAGCAGCTTGGACGGGGGGTGGGGAGATACGCAGTATTTT. Amino acid sequence: CASSLDGGWGDTQYF.

The chain links TRBV4-2 to TRBJ2-1; TRBD2 matches 13 bases. Trimming removed 1 base from V and 5 bases from J; junction bases left unmatched: 8. Germline values: CDR1 LGHNA, CDR2 YNFKEQ. The CDR3 covers 18 residues. The CDR3 region has the DNA TGTGCCAGCAGCCAAGGGACTAGCGGGGGTGAAGTTCACAATGAGCAGTTCTTC. As protein: CASSQGTSGGEVHNEQFF.

This chain joins TRBV29-1 and TRBJ1-2; a weak D match, TRBD1 (6 bases). The CDR3 is made up of 11 amino acids. CDR1 and CDR2 (germline): SQVTM, ANQGSEA. V was clipped by 7 bases and J by 1 base, with 7 bases between them. CDR3 nucleotides: TGCAGCGGACAGGTTAACTATGGCTACACCTTC. Translation gives CSGQVNYGYTF.

CDR3 region: CATSDLRTGRTDTQYF. The CDR3 nucleotides are TGTGCCACCAGTGATTTGAGGACAGGGCGCACAGATACGCAGTATTTT. The chain links TRBV24-1 to TRBJ2-3; TRBD1 matches at 8 bases. V lost 0 bases and J lost 1; bases outside the gene matches: 2. The CDR3 is 16 amino acids. CDR1 is KGHDR, CDR2 SFDVKD, per germline.

The rearrangement uses TRBV15 and TRBJ2-3; maybe TRBD1 (5 bases). Trimming left V 2 bases short and J 5 bases short, with 8 bases between. This CDR3 is 13 amino acids long. Germline assignment: CDR1 LNHNV and CDR2 YYDKDF (reference sequence). In nucleotides, the CDR3 is TGTGCCACCAGCAGAATCGGACAAGATACGCAGTATTTT. Its translation is CATSRIGQDTQYF.

The chain recombines TRBV2 with TRBJ2-5; 15 bases line up with TRBD2. In germline, CDR1 is SNHLY, CDR2 FYNNEI. The V segment lost 5 bases and the J segment 5 bases; nucleotides outside the gene matches: 9. The CDR3 contains 17 residues. For the CDR3, the DNA is TGTGCCAGCAGTCGGTGGACTAGCGGGGGGGCCATGGAGACCCAGTACTTC. Protein: CASSRWTSGGAMETQYF.

This chain links TRBV19 with TRBJ2-4; D is perhaps TRBD2 (6 bases). Per the germline V gene, CDR1 is LNHDA and CDR2 is SQIVND (reference sequence). CDR3 size: 17 residues. Trimming removed 3 bases from V and 1 base from J, with 16 bases in between. The chain's CDR3 is CASSMSVEAGAKNIQYF. The CDR3 DNA is TGTGCCAGTAGTATGTCGGTGGAGGCGGGGGCCAAAAACATTCAGTACTTC. The entire variable domain, with the rest obtained from reference TRBV19 and TRBJ2-4, is as follows: DGGITQSPKYLFRKEGQNVTLSCEQNLNHDAMYWYRQDPGQGLRLIYYSQIVNDFQKGDIAEGYSVSREKKESFPLTVTSAQKNPTAFYLCASSMSVEAGAKNIQYFGAGTRLSVL.

This clone was seen only once. V gene TRBV6-5 combines with J gene TRBJ2-5; tentatively, D is TRBD2 (6 bases). Per germline, CDR1 MNHEY and CDR2 SVGAGI. The CDR3 covers 15 residues. The V and J ends lost 0 bases and 5 bases respectively, with 13 bases between them. The CDR3 DNA reads as TGTGCCAGCAGTTACTCGGACGGGGGTAAGGAGACCCAGTACTTC. Its protein is CASSYSDGGKETQYF.